These T cell receptor beta chains were read from a single sample in a study of cytomegalovirus exposure and HLA in healthy donors. The assay was immunoSEQ multiplex PCR, and TCRdb's table has in-frame clones only and misses some. The sample contains 99,000 or so clones, around 74% of which appear only once. Sequencing was carried out using PBMCs. These receptors all come from a woman in her thirties or forties in good health and CMV-seropositive. CDR3s include the opening cysteine and the closing phenylalanine or tryptophan. The D gene is left open where the match is weak. Part of the rows lack a size; the others show once, few, many or a class for expanded clones.

d_gene	abundance	v_gene	j_gene	CDR3aa	CDR3nt
-	-	TRBV28	TRBJ2-5	CASSRQQETQYF	TGTGCCAGCAGCCGACAGCAAGAGACCCAGTACTTC
-	once	TRBV9	TRBJ2-6	CASSARGAGAASGANVLTF	TGTGCCAGCAGCGCACGGGGGGCGGGGGCTGCCTCTGGGGCCAACGTCCTGACTTTC
-	-	TRBV19	TRBJ1-1	CASSTSGQLNTEAFF	TGTGCCAGTAGTACCTCTGGACAGCTGAACACTGAAGCTTTCTTT
-	-	TRBV2	TRBJ1-2	CASSEQGINYGYTF	TGTGCCAGCAGTGAACAGGGCATAAACTATGGCTACACCTTC
TRBD2	-	TRBV9	TRBJ2-1	CASSVSGGSYNEQFF	TGTGCCAGCAGCGTATCGGGGGGGTCCTACAATGAGCAGTTCTTC
TRBD2	-	TRBV5-1	TRBJ2-3	CASSSGISTDTQYF	TGCGCCAGCTCGAGCGGGATCTCCACAGATACGCAGTATTTT
TRBD2	-	TRBV2	TRBJ2-1	CASLSGLAGGNEQFF	TGTGCCAGCCTCTCGGGACTAGCGGGAGGGAATGAGCAGTTCTTC
TRBD2	-	TRBV5-1	TRBJ2-5	CASSDPGLEYQETQYF	TGCGCCAGCAGCGATCCGGGACTAGAGTACCAAGAGACCCAGTACTTC
-	-	TRBV28	TRBJ2-7	CASSLSPVEQYF	TGTGCCAGCAGTTTAAGCCCGGTCGAGCAGTACTTC
-	-	TRBV7-9	TRBJ2-7	CASSSGAYYEQYF	TGTGCCAGCAGCTCGGGTGCCTACTACGAGCAGTACTTC